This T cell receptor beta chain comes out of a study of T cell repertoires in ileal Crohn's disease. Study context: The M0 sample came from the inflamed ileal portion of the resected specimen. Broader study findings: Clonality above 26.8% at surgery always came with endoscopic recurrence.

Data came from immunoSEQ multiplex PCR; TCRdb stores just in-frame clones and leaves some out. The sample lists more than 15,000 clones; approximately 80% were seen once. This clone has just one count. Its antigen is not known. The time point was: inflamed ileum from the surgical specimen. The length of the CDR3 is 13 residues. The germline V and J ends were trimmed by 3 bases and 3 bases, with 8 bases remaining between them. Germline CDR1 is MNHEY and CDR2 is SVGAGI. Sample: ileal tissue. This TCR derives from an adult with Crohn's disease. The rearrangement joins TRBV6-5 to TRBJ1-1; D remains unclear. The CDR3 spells CASSYLLDTEAFF. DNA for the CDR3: TGTGCCAGCAGTTATTTACTCGACACTGAAGCTTTCTTT.